Below, 23 T cell receptor beta chains from the same sample are listed, as sequenced in a study of blood T cell repertoires in COVID-19. The table came from immunoSEQ multiplex PCR; TCRdb's copy has only in-frame clones and leaves some out. This table has about 200,000 clones, less than 85% appearing once. Sequencing was carried out using peripheral blood. The receptors originated from a woman in her 70s with acute or convalescent COVID-19.

This chain links TRBV2 with TRBJ1-5, with D possibly TRBD1 on 5 matching bases. Germline-derived CDR1 and CDR2 are SNHLY and FYNNEI. With 3 bases removed from V and 7 bases from J, the gap between germline ends came to 13 bases. The CDR3 sequence is 14 residues long. The CDR3 here is CASSEQGGEQPQHF. The CDR3 DNA reads TGTGCCAGCAGTGAGCAGGGAGGGGAGCAGCCCCAGCATTTT.

This rearrangement joins TRBV5-1 to TRBJ2-2; TRBD2 aligns across 11 bases. V shed 2 bases and J 4 bases; nucleotides not matched to a gene: 10. This CDR3 region has 18 residues. Germline V lookup: CDR1 SGHRS, CDR2 YFSETQ. The CDR3 loop is CASSFPPGLAEPTGELFF. In nucleotides, the CDR3 is TGCGCCAGCAGCTTCCCTCCGGGACTAGCGGAGCCCACCGGGGAGCTGTTTTTT.

V gene TRBV7-9 combines with J gene TRBJ1-6, with D hard to call. Deletions cut 5 bases from V and 7 bases from J, with 21 bases between. The CDR3 is 17 residues long. The germline V gene encodes CDR1 SEHNR and CDR2 FQNEAQ (reference sequence). The CDR3 coding sequence is TGTGCCAGCAGCGGTCGAAGAGGGATCGGTTCAAATTCACCCCTCCACTTT. It encodes CASSGRRGIGSNSPLHF.

V gene TRBV5-1 combines with J gene TRBJ2-4; possible D gene TRBD1, 5 bases. Germline V lookup: CDR1 SGHRS, CDR2 YFSETQ. The CDR3 contains 16 residues. V lost 0 bases, J lost 3 bases, and 13 bases lay in between. CDR3 bases: TGCGCCAGCAGCTTGGAGGCGGCCAGGGACAAAAACATTCAGTACTTC. Protein: CASSLEAARDKNIQYF.

The V gene is TRBV7-9, the J gene TRBJ1-5; a weak D match, TRBD1 (5 bases). This CDR3 spans 12 amino acids. Germline lookup yields CDR1 SEHNR and CDR2 FQNEAQ (reference sequence). Deletions cut 11 bases from V and 0 bases from J, with 8 bases between. CDR3 sequence: CAVQGSNQPQHF. The CDR3 nucleotides read TGTGCCGTTCAGGGTAGCAATCAGCCCCAGCATTTT.

The chain links TRBV5-6 to TRBJ1-2; TRBD1 matches 9 bases. The CDR3 spans 16 residues. Germline CDR1 is SGHDT and CDR2 is YYEEEE. V dropped 3 bases and J dropped 4; count of bases not matched to a gene: 10. In nucleotides, the CDR3 is TGTGCCAGCAGCTCCCGGGACAGGGAATCCAGCTATGGCTACACCTTC. Protein sequence: CASSSRDRESSYGYTF.

V and J are TRBV10-2 and TRBJ2-4, with 15 bases matching TRBD2. The CDR3 has 19 residues. Germline trimming cut 4 bases from V and 0 bases from J; bases unmatched to any gene: 7. The germline V gene encodes CDR1 WSHSY and CDR2 SAAADI. This chain's CDR3 is CASSGGLAGGGVAKNIQYF. The DNA for the CDR3 is TGCGCCAGCAGTGGTGGACTAGCGGGAGGGGGGGTAGCCAAAAACATTCAGTACTTC.

The rearrangement uses TRBV6-5 and TRBJ1-3; 7 positions agree with TRBD1. After removal of 5 bases from V and 7 bases from J, the junction contained 11 bases not matched to a gene. Germline V gene sequence: CDR1 MNHEY, CDR2 SVGAGI. The CDR3 is made up of 15 amino acids. CDR3 nucleotide sequence: TGTGCCAGCAGTCCCCAGGGGGAGTTTCTGAACACCATATATTTT. Translation: CASSPQGEFLNTIYF.

The CDR3 nucleotides read TGCGCCAGCAGCGAAGGGACAGGGGGACAGTACTTC. This codes for CASSEGTGGQYF. The chain is built from TRBV10-2 and TRBJ2-4; 11 positions agree with TRBD1. With V trimmed by 6 bases and J by 13 bases, 5 bases remained unmatched. Germline CDR1 and CDR2: WSHSY and SAAADI. There are 12 residues in the CDR3.

V and J are TRBV18 and TRBJ2-1; TRBD1 matches 7 bases. There are 14 residues in the CDR3. CDR1 and CDR2 from the germline V gene are KGHSH and LQKENI. With 4 bases clipped from V and 15 bases from J, the junction kept 15 bases outside the gene matches. The CDR3 region has the DNA TGTGCCAGCTCACGGGACAGCCAGCCATATGTTGCGTTCTTC. Translating gives CASSRDSQPYVAFF.

The chain couples TRBV29-1 to TRBJ2-7, with D perhaps matching TRBD2 (5 bases). The CDR3 contains 14 residues. The germline V gene has CDR1 SQVTM and CDR2 ANQGSEA. V was clipped by 4 bases and J by 5 bases, with 18 bases between them. The CDR3 loop reads CSVVPGVARDEQYF. The CDR3 DNA sequence: TGCAGCGTTGTCCCTGGGGTAGCGAGAGACGAGCAGTACTTC.

The chain joins TRBV28 to TRBJ2-2; D uncertain. Germline CDR1 reads MDHEN; CDR2 reads SYDVKM. The CDR3 spans 16 residues. V lost 5 bases, J lost 3 bases, and 16 bases lay in between. CDR3 nucleotides: TGTGCCAGCAGTCGTCCGGGTCTAGAGGACACCGGGGAGCTGTTTTTT. This encodes CASSRPGLEDTGELFF.

The V call is TRBV19, the J call TRBJ1-6; TRBD1 aligns across 7 bases. The V segment lost 5 bases and the J segment 10 bases; nucleotides outside the gene matches: 8. The V gene's germline CDR1 is LNHDA and CDR2 SQIVND (reference sequence). The CDR3 has 14 residues. The CDR3 DNA reads TGTGCCAGTAGTGAACAGGGGTACGGGTCACCCCTCCACTTT. Amino acid sequence: CASSEQGYGSPLHF.

J is TRBJ1-3 and V is TRBV2; 10 nucleotides match TRBD1. The germline V gene encodes CDR1 SNHLY and CDR2 FYNNEI. The CDR3 has 14 residues. After removal of 7 bases from V and 6 bases from J, the junction contained 6 bases not matched to a gene. Here the CDR3 reads CASNTGTGENTIYF. In nucleotides, the CDR3 is TGTGCCAGCAATACCGGGACAGGGGAAAACACCATATATTTT.

This chain joins TRBV12-3 or TRBV12-4 and TRBJ2-5; TRBD2 is a possible D gene (5 bases). CDR3 length equals 13 residues. The V end lost 2 bases, the J end lost 4 bases, and 8 bases lay between the germline ends. CDR3 DNA sequence: TGTGCCAGCAGTTTATGGAGCGGAGAGACCCAGTACTTC. Protein product: CASSLWSGETQYF.

The chain uses TRBV6-5 and TRBJ2-7, with a tentative D call TRBD2 (5 bases). The V gene's germline CDR1 is MNHEY and CDR2 SVGAGI. The CDR3 spans 15 residues. With 6 bases removed from V and 4 bases from J, the gap between germline ends came to 19 bases. The CDR3 loop is CASSVEGQAGYEQYF. The CDR3 nucleotides read TGTGCCAGCAGCGTCGAAGGCCAGGCGGGTTACGAGCAGTACTTC.

CDR3 nucleotides: TGTGCCAGCAGCAGGGGGCAGTTTTCTAACTATGGCTACACCTTC. Amino acid sequence: CASSRGQFSNYGYTF. The rearrangement uses TRBV6-5 and TRBJ1-2; 8 bases align to TRBD1. Germline CDR1 is MNHEY and CDR2 is SVGAGI. The junction had 6 bases not matched to a gene; V was cut back by 6 bases and J by 0 bases. The CDR3 consists of 15 residues.

The chain couples TRBV6-5 to TRBJ2-5; D not certain. With 6 bases removed from V and 10 bases from J, the gap between germline ends came to 18 bases. The germline gives CDR1 MNHEY, CDR2 SVGAGI. CDR3 length: 13 amino acids. The CDR3 sequence: CASRNRFSLSQYF. CDR3 DNA sequence: TGTGCCAGCAGGAACAGATTTAGTCTGAGCCAGTACTTC.

The J gene is TRBJ2-1, the V gene TRBV18; D is ambiguous. Germline V gives CDR1 KGHSH, CDR2 LQKENI. The CDR3 contains 14 residues. V shed 2 bases and J shed 1 base, with 6 bases lying between them. This CDR3 reads CASSPTGSYNEQFF. The CDR3 coding sequence is TGTGCCAGCTCACCAACCGGTTCCTACAATGAGCAGTTCTTC.

The chain joins TRBV5-8 to TRBJ1-2; the match to TRBD1 covers 7 bases. Germline V CDR1 and CDR2: SGHTS, YDEGEE. With 1 base clipped from V and 8 bases from J, the junction kept 5 bases outside the gene matches. This CDR3 has 13 amino acids. The CDR3 DNA is TGTGCCAGCAGCTTGCCCCCAGGGGGAGGCTACACCTTC. Amino acid sequence: CASSLPPGGGYTF.

The chain couples TRBV12-2 to TRBJ1-3; no DNA check was done on the table's D call, TRBD1. TRBV12-2 is tagged as a pseudogene. This CDR3 has 17 residues. The CDR3 loop is CASRPGTGAPSGNTIYF. CDR3 bases: TGTGCAAGTCGACCCGGGACAGGGGCTCCCTCTGGAAACACCATATATTTT.

This clone was seen only a few times. CDR3 DNA sequence: TGCGCCAGCAGGGCGACAGCGAACACCGGGGAGCTGTTTTTT. It translates to CASRATANTGELFF. The chain carries TRBV5-1 and TRBJ2-2, with a tentative D call TRBD1 (5 bases). Germline V gene sequence: CDR1 SGHRS, CDR2 YFSETQ. The CDR3 sequence is 14 residues long. The V end lost 5 bases, the J end lost 0 bases, and 8 bases lay between the germline ends. The full variable domain, with the rest looked up from reference TRBV5-1 and TRBJ2-2, is KAGVTQTPRYLIKTRGQQVTLSCSPISGHRSVSWYQQTPGQGLQFLFEYFSETQRNKGNFPGRFSGRQFSNSRSEMNVSTLELGDSALYLCASRATANTGELFFGEGSRLTVL.

The rearrangement uses TRBV5-5 and TRBJ2-7; D perhaps matches TRBD2 (6 bases). Germline-derived CDR1 and CDR2 are SGHKS and YYEKEE (reference sequence). Trimming stripped 4 bases from V and 1 base from J, with 9 bases between. The CDR3 runs 13 residues. The CDR3 loop reads CASSVAGSYEQYF. The CDR3 DNA follows: TGTGCCAGCAGCGTTGCGGGATCCTACGAGCAGTACTTC.